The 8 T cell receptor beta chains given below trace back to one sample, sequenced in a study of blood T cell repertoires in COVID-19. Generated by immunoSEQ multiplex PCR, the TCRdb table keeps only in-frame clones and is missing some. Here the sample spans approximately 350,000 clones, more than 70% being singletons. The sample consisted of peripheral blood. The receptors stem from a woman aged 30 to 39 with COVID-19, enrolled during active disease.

DNA of the CDR3: TGTGCCACCAGTGATTTAAGCGGGAGGGCCGGGGAGACCCAGTACTTC. Its protein is CATSDLSGRAGETQYF. The chain uses TRBV24-1 and TRBJ2-5; 10 positions match TRBD2. The CDR3 extends over 16 amino acids. Unmatched junction bases numbered 6, after V lost 1 base and J lost 5 bases. Germline V gives CDR1 KGHDR, CDR2 SFDVKD.

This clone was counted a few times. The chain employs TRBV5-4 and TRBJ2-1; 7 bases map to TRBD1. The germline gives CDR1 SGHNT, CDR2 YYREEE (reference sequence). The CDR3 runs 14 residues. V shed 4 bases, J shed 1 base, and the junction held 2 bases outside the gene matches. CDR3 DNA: TGTGCCAGCAGCGCGACAGGGTCCTACAATGAGCAGTTCTTC. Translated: CASSATGSYNEQFF.

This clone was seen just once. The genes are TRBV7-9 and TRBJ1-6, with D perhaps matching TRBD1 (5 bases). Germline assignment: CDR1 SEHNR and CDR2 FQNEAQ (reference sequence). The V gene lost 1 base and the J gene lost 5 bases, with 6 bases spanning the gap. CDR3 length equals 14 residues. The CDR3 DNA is TGTGCCAGCAGCTTAGTAGGGGATAATTCACCCCTCCACTTT. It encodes CASSLVGDNSPLHF.

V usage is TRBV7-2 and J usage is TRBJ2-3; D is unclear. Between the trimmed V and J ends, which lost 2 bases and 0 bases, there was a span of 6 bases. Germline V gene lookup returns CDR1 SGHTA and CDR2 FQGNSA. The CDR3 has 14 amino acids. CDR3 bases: TGTGCCAGCAGCTTAACCTATAGCACAGATACGCAGTATTTT. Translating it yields CASSLTYSTDTQYF.

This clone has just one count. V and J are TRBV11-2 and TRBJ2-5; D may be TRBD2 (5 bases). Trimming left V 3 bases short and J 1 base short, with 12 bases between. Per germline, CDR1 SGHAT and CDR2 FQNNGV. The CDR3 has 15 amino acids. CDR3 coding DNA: TGTGCCAGCAGCTTGGGTAGTACTAGCCAAGAGACCCAGTACTTC. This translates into CASSLGSTSQETQYF.

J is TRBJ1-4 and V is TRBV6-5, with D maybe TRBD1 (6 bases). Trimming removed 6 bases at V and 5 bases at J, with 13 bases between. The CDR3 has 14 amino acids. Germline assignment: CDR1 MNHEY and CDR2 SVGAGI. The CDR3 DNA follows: TGTGCCAGCAGGGGGACACAGAACAATGAAAAACTGTTTTTT. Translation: CASRGTQNNEKLFF.

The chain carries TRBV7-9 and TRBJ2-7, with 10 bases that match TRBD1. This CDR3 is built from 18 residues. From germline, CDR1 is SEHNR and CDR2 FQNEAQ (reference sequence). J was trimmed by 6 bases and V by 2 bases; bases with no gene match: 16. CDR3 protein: CASSLRGRRDRGLSEQYF. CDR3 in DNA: TGTGCCAGCAGCTTAAGAGGCCGGCGGGACAGGGGATTGTCCGAGCAGTACTTC.

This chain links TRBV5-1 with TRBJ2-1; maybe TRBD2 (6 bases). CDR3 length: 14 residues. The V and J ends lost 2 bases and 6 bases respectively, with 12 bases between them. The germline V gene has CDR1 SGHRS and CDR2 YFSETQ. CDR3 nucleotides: TGCGCCAGCAGCTTTACGGGAGACAGCAATGAGCAGTTCTTC. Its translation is CASSFTGDSNEQFF.